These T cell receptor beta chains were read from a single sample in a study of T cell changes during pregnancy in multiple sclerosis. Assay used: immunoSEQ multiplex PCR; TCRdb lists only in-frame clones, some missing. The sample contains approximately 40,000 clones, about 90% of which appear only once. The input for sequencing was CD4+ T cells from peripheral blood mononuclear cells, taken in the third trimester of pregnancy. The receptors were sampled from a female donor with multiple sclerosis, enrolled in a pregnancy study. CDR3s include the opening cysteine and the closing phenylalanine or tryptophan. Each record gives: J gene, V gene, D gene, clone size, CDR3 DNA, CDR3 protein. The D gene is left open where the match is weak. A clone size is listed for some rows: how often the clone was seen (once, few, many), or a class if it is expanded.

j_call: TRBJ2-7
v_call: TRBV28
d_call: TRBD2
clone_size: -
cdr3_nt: TGTGCCAGCAGTGCCCAGCGGGACTCCTACGAGCAGTACTTC
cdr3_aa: CASSAQRDSYEQYF

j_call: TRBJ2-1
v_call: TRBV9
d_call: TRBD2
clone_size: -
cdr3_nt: TGTGCCAGCAGCCAGCGGACTAGCGGGTACGACAATGAGCAGTTCTTC
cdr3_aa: CASSQRTSGYDNEQFF

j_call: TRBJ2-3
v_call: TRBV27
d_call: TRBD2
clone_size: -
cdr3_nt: TGTGCCAGCAGTTTAATAGCGGGAGAAACCGATACGCAGTATTTT
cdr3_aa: CASSLIAGETDTQYF

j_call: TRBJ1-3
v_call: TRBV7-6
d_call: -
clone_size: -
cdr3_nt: TGTGCCAGCAGCTTAGCGTTGGGACTGAGCTCTGGAAACACCATATATTTT
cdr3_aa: CASSLALGLSSGNTIYF

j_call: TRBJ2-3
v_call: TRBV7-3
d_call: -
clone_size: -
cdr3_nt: TGTGCCAGCAGCTTAAGGTCTAGCCGCGACACAGATACGCAGTATTTT
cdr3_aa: CASSLRSSRDTDTQYF

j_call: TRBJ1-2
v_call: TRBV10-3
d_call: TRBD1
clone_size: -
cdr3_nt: TGTGCCATCACCGACAGACAGGGTCGTAACTATGGCTACACCTTC
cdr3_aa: CAITDRQGRNYGYTF

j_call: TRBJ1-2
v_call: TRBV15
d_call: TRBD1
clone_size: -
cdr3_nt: TGTGCCACCAGCAGAGATTCCGGGACAGGTCGGGAGTTTACCTTC
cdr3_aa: CATSRDSGTGREFTF

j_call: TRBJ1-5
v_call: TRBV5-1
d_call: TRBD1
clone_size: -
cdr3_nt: TGCGCCAGCAGCACTACAGGGGGAAATCAGCCCCAGCATTTT
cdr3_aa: CASSTTGGNQPQHF

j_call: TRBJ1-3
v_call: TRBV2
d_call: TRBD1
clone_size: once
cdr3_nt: TGTGCCAGCAGTATCCTGGACAGGGGAAGTGGAAACACCATATATTTT
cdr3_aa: CASSILDRGSGNTIYF

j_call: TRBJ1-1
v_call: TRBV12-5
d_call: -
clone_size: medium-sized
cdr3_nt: TGTGCTAGTGGTCACTCGCCGGACAGCAGTGAAGCTTTCTTT
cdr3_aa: CASGHSPDSSEAFF

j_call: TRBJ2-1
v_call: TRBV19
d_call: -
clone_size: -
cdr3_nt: TGTGCCAGTAGTATACTAGCCGCCGGTGAGCAGTTCTTC
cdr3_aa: CASSILAAGEQFF

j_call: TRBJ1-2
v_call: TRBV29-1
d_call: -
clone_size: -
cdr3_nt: TGCAGCGTCTCACTTGGCTACACCTTC
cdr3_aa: CSVSLGYTF

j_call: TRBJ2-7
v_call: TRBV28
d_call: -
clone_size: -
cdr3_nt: TGTGCCAGCAGTTTAAAGAGATACGAGCAGTACTTC
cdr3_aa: CASSLKRYEQYF

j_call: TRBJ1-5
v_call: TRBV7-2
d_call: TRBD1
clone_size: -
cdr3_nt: TGTGCCAGCAGCTGGGGAAGGGGACAGAATCAGCCCCAGCATTTT
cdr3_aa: CASSWGRGQNQPQHF

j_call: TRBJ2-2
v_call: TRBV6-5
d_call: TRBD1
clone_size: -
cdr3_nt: TGTGCCAGCAGCACCGGGACAGGGTCAGCCGGGGAGCTGTTTTTT
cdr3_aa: CASSTGTGSAGELFF

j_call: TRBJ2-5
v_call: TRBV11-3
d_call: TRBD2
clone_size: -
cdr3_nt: TGTGCCAGCAGCCGCTCTCTAGCGGGAGGTTTCCAAGAGACCCAGTACTTC
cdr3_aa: CASSRSLAGGFQETQYF

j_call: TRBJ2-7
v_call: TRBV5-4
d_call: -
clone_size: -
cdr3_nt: TGTGCCAGCAGCCTCATTCAGGGCCACGAGCAGTACTTC
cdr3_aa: CASSLIQGHEQYF

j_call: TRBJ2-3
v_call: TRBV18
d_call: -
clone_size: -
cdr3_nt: TGTGCCAGCTCACCACCGGGACATAGCACAGATACGCAGTATTTT
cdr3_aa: CASSPPGHSTDTQYF

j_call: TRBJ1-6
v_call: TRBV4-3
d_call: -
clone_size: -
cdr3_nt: TGCGCCAGCAGCCAAGATCCGGGGGAAAGCTCCTATAATTCACCCCTCCACTTT
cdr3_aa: CASSQDPGESSYNSPLHF